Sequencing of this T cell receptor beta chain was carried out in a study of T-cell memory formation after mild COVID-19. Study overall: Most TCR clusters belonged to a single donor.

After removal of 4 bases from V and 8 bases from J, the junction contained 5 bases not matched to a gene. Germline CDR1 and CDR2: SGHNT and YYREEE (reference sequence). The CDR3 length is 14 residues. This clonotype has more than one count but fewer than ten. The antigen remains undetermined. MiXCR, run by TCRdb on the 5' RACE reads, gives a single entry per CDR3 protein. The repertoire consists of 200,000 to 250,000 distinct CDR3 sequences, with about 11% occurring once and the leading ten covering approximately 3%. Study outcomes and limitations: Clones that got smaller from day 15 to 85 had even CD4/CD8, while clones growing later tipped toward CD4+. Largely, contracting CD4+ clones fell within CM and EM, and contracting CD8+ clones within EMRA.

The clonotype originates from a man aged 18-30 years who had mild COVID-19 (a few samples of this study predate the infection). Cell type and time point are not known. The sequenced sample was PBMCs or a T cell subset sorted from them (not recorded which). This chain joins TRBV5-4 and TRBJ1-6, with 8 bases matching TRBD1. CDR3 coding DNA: TGTGCCAGCAGCCGGGACAGGTGGGATTCACCCCTCCACTTT. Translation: CASSRDRWDSPLHF. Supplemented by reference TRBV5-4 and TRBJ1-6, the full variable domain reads ETGVTQSPTHLIKTRGQQVTLRCSSQSGHNTVSWYQQALGQGPQFIFQYYREEENGRGNFPPRFSGLQFPNYSSELNVNALELDDSALYLCASSRDRWDSPLHFGNGTRLTVT.